The rows below give T cell receptor beta chains drawn from one sample of a study of blood T cell repertoires in COVID-19. TCRdb's table, derived via immunoSEQ multiplex PCR, lists solely in-frame clones and lacks some. The repertoire holds fewer than 150,000 clones, with roughly four fifths as singletons. The sequenced sample consisted of peripheral blood. The receptors were sampled from a human donor in a cohort sampled during active COVID-19. Each CDR3 is given with its conserved first and last residue. Fields, in order: clone size, D gene, V gene, J gene, CDR3 protein, CDR3 DNA. A D gene is named only where the DNA matches it firmly. Clone size appears in some rows only: once, few, many, or a class for an expanded clone.

>-|TRBD1|TRBV27|TRBJ1-2
CASSLGTAYGYTF
TGTGCCAGCAGTTTAGGGACAGCCTATGGCTACACCTTC
>-|TRBD1|TRBV6-6|TRBJ2-7
CASRDPGQGAVEQYF
TGTGCCAGCAGAGATCCGGGACAGGGGGCGGTTGAGCAGTACTTC
>few|-|TRBV7-6|TRBJ2-1
CASRPKGGASYNEQFF
TGTGCCAGCAGGCCGAAAGGGGGGGCGTCCTACAATGAGCAGTTCTTC
>-|TRBD2|TRBV19|TRBJ2-3
CASSFRLAGSTDTQYF
TGTGCCAGTAGTTTTCGACTAGCGGGTTCCACAGATACGCAGTATTTT
>few|-|TRBV2|TRBJ1-2
CASSYWATSGQQNNYGYTF
TGTGCCAGCAGTTATTGGGCGACCAGTGGACAGCAGAATAACTATGGCTACACCTTC
>-|-|TRBV5-6|TRBJ2-5
CASSLKSWFQETQYF
TGTGCCAGCAGCCTAAAGTCGTGGTTCCAAGAGACCCAGTACTTC
>-|-|TRBV5-1|TRBJ1-5
CASSLTGNSNQPQHF
TGCGCCAGCAGCCTAACAGGGAATAGCAATCAGCCCCAGCATTTT
>few|TRBD2|TRBV6-6|TRBJ2-4
CASSYSLGGEKNIQYF
TGTGCCAGCAGTTACTCACTCGGGGGGGAGAAAAACATTCAGTACTTC
>-|TRBD1|TRBV28|TRBJ1-1
CASTQAQGAMNTEAFF
TGTGCCAGCACCCAGGCACAGGGGGCCATGAACACTGAAGCTTTCTTT
>once|-|TRBV7-9|TRBJ2-3
CASSFTASDTQYF
TGTGCCAGCAGCTTTACCGCGTCAGATACGCAGTATTTT
>-|TRBD1|TRBV27|TRBJ1-5
CASSLLGQGADQPQHF
TGTGCCAGCAGTTTACTCGGACAGGGTGCCGATCAGCCCCAGCATTTT
>-|-|TRBV7-3|TRBJ2-7
CASSIGQTYEQYF
TGTGCCAGCAGCATAGGACAGACCTACGAGCAGTACTTC
>once|TRBD1|TRBV19|TRBJ1-5
CASRQIDRVQQPQHF
TGTGCCAGTAGGCAAATCGACAGGGTTCAACAGCCCCAGCATTTT
>many|TRBD1|TRBV18|TRBJ2-7
CASSPTGVEQYF
TGTGCCAGCTCACCGACAGGGGTTGAGCAGTACTTC
>-|TRBD2|TRBV10-3|TRBJ2-1
CAISDRGGGNEQFF
TGTGCCATCAGTGACCGCGGGGGGGGCAATGAGCAGTTCTTC
>once|-|TRBV28|TRBJ1-5
CASSPRAGLSQPQHF
TGTGCCAGCAGCCCGCGGGCAGGACTGAGCCAGCCCCAGCATTTT
>-|-|TRBV5-4|TRBJ2-7
CASSLGSPDEQYF
TGTGCCAGCAGCTTGGGCTCCCCGGACGAGCAGTACTTC
>-|TRBD1|TRBV28|TRBJ1-1
CASSTSGQGLRSAFF
TGTGCCAGCAGTACCTCTGGACAGGGGTTACGCTCGGCTTTCTTT
>-|TRBD1|TRBV5-6|TRBJ1-1
CASSWDRGQRAFF
TGTGCCAGCAGCTGGGACAGGGGGCAAAGAGCTTTCTTT
>once|TRBD1|TRBV4-1|TRBJ2-3
CASNKGQGIGTDTQYF
TGCGCCAGCAATAAGGGACAGGGAATTGGGACAGATACGCAGTATTTT
>once|TRBD2|TRBV7-8|TRBJ2-7
CASSQTSSGSSLSYEQYF
TGTGCCAGCAGCCAAACCTCTAGCGGGAGCTCGCTCTCCTACGAGCAGTACTTC
>few|TRBD1|TRBV7-9|TRBJ1-5
CASSDGQAFNQPQHF
TGTGCCAGCAGCGACGGACAGGCTTTCAATCAGCCCCAGCATTTT
>-|-|TRBV30|TRBJ1-1
CAWKEDPTGFTEAFF
TGTGCCTGGAAAGAGGACCCTACAGGGTTCACTGAAGCTTTCTTT
>-|TRBD1|TRBV12-3/TRBV12-4|TRBJ2-7
CASSWGQIYEQYF
TGTGCCAGCAGTTGGGGACAGATCTACGAGCAGTACTTC
>-|TRBD1|TRBV6-5|TRBJ1-1
CASTIDRGTEAFF
TGTGCCAGCACGATAGACAGGGGAACTGAAGCTTTCTTT
>-|-|TRBV7-8|TRBJ2-7
CASSPGDPAYEQYF
TGTGCCAGCAGCCCAGGGGACCCGGCCTACGAGCAGTACTTC
>-|TRBD1|TRBV19|TRBJ1-1
CASKDRNMNTEAFF
TGTGCCAGTAAGGACAGGAACATGAACACTGAAGCTTTCTTT
>few|TRBD2|TRBV10-2|TRBJ2-7
CASRTSGGSWGYF
TGCGCCAGCAGGACTAGCGGAGGGTCTTGGGGGTACTTC
>-|-|TRBV4-1|TRBJ1-1
CASSQESRQNTEAFF
TGCGCCAGCAGCCAAGAGTCCCGACAGAACACTGAAGCTTTCTTT
>few|-|TRBV23-1|TRBJ1-2
CASRSTIGDGYTF
TGCGCCAGCAGGAGCACCATAGGGGATGGCTACACCTTC
>-|TRBD1|TRBV11-2|TRBJ1-4
CASSPSRPRGTNYEKLFF
TGTGCCAGCAGCCCCTCGAGGCCCAGGGGGACGAATTATGAAAAACTGTTTTTT
>-|-|TRBV9|TRBJ1-6
CASSVTGSNSPLHF
TGTGCCAGCAGCGTGACAGGTAGTAATTCACCCCTCCACTTT
>-|TRBD2|TRBV9|TRBJ2-7
CASSVGVSGAEQYF
TGTGCCAGCAGCGTAGGGGTTAGCGGGGCGGAGCAGTACTTC
>-|-|TRBV6-5|TRBJ1-4
CASSTGLNNEKLFF
TGTGCCAGCAGTACAGGGTTAAATAATGAAAAACTGTTTTTT
>-|-|TRBV3-1/TRBV3-2|TRBJ2-5
CASSQESGHLYQETQYF
TGTGCCAGCAGCCAAGAATCAGGGCACCTTTACCAAGAGACCCAGTACTTC
>few|-|TRBV3-1/TRBV3-2|TRBJ1-1
CASSRQGENTEAFF
TGTGCCAGCAGCCGTCAAGGGGAGAACACTGAAGCTTTCTTT
>-|TRBD1|TRBV5-5|TRBJ1-2
CASSPRRGDGYTF
TGTGCCAGCAGCCCTCGCAGGGGGGATGGCTACACCTTC
>-|TRBD1|TRBV19|TRBJ1-2
CASSIVSGQGDGYTF
TGTGCCAGTAGTATAGTGTCGGGACAGGGCGATGGCTACACCTTC
>-|TRBD1|TRBV5-5|TRBJ2-7
CASSYRDRVGEQYF
TGTGCCAGCAGCTACCGGGACAGGGTTGGGGAGCAGTACTTC
>-|-|TRBV28|TRBJ1-1
CASSLIRRVNTEAFF
TGTGCCAGCAGTTTGATCCGGCGGGTGAACACTGAAGCTTTCTTT
>-|TRBD1|TRBV5-1|TRBJ1-1
CASSWEGTGGGTEAFF
TGCGCCAGCAGCTGGGAAGGGACAGGTGGGGGTACTGAAGCTTTCTTT
>-|-|TRBV19|TRBJ2-2
CASSIGAATGELFF
TGTGCCAGTAGTATTGGGGCAGCCACCGGGGAGCTGTTTTTT
>-|TRBD1|TRBV2|TRBJ2-3
CASSSGQGVPYF
TGTGCCAGCAGTTCGGGACAGGGGGTCCCGTATTTT
>-|TRBD2|TRBV25-1|TRBJ2-1
CASGRLAQGEQFF
TGTGCCAGCGGACGACTAGCGCAGGGTGAGCAGTTCTTC
>-|-|TRBV4-1|TRBJ1-2
CASSQDAVGGVAGYTF
TGCGCCAGCAGCCAGGACGCTGTGGGGGGGGTCGCTGGCTACACCTTC
>few|-|TRBV28|TRBJ1-4
CASSLRIQRNEKLFF
TGTGCCAGCAGTTTAAGGATCCAGCGGAATGAAAAACTGTTTTTT
>-|-|TRBV5-1|TRBJ1-1
CASSSQGGAVTEAFF
TGCGCCAGCAGCTCTCAAGGGGGGGCGGTCACTGAAGCTTTCTTT
>-|TRBD2|TRBV19|TRBJ2-1
CASSWSMGLAGGYNEQFF
TGTGCCAGTAGTTGGTCTATGGGGCTAGCGGGGGGATACAATGAGCAGTTCTTC
>few|TRBD2|TRBV9|TRBJ2-1
CASSVAPAGGFSEQFF
TGTGCCAGCAGCGTAGCCCCAGCGGGGGGTTTTAGTGAGCAGTTCTTC
>few|TRBD1|TRBV4-1|TRBJ2-5
CASSQVLWGTGEQTQYF
TGCGCCAGCAGCCAAGTCCTTTGGGGGACAGGGGAACAGACCCAGTACTTC
>-|-|TRBV12-3/TRBV12-4|TRBJ1-2
CASSLTGNYGYTF
TGTGCCAGCAGTTTGACTGGAAACTATGGCTACACCTTC
>once|-|TRBV7-8|TRBJ2-7
CASSLGLREIGEQYF
TGTGCCAGCAGCTTAGGTCTCAGGGAAATCGGAGAGCAGTACTTC
>few|-|TRBV27|TRBJ2-2
CASSGDTAAAGELFF
TGTGCCAGCAGTGGGGACACCGCAGCGGCCGGGGAGCTGTTTTTT